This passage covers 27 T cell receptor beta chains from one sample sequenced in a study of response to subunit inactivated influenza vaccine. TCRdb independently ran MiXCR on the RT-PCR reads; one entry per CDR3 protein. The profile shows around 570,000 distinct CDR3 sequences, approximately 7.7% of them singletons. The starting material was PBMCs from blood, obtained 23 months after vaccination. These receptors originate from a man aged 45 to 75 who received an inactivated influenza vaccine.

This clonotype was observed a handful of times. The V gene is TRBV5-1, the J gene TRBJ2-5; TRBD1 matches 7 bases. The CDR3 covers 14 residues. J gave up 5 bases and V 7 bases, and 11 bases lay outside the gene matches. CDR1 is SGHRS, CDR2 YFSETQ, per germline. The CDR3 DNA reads TGCGCCAGCGGCCGGGACAGTCCGTGGGAGACCCAGTACTTC. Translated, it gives CASGRDSPWETQYF. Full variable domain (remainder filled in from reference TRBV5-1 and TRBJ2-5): KAGVTQTPRYLIKTRGQQVTLSCSPISGHRSVSWYQQTPGQGLQFLFEYFSETQRNKGNFPGRFSGRQFSNSRSEMNVSTLELGDSALYLCASGRDSPWETQYFGPGTRLLVL.

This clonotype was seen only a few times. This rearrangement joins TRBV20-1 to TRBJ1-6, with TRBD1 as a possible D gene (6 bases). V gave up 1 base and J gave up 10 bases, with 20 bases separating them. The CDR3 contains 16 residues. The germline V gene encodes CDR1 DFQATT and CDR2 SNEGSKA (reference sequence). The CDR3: CSARGQDFRVGSPLHF. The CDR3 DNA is TGCAGTGCTAGAGGACAGGACTTCCGAGTGGGATCACCCCTCCACTTT.

The CDR3 protein is CASSFGGLRYF. As DNA, the CDR3 is TGCGCCAGCAGCTTTGGAGGGTTGCGGTACTTC. The V gene is TRBV5-1, the J gene TRBJ2-7; TRBD2 might be the D (6 bases). The germline gives CDR1 SGHRS, CDR2 YFSETQ. Trimming removed 2 bases from V and 12 bases from J, with 12 bases in between. The CDR3 covers 11 residues.

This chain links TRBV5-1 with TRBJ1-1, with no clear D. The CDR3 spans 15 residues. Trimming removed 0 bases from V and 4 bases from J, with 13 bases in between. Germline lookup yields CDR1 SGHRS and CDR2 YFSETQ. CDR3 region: CASSLGLQALTEAFF. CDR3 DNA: TGCGCCAGCAGCTTGGGCCTACAAGCCCTCACTGAAGCTTTCTTT. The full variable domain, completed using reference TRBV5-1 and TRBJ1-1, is KAGVTQTPRYLIKTRGQQVTLSCSPISGHRSVSWYQQTPGQGLQFLFEYFSETQRNKGNFPGRFSGRQFSNSRSEMNVSTLELGDSALYLCASSLGLQALTEAFFGQGTRLTVV.

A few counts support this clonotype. The CDR3 region is CATSRELTGTGELFF. The DNA of the CDR3 is TGTGCCACCAGCAGGGAACTGACAGGCACCGGGGAGCTGTTTTTT. The chain combines TRBV15 with TRBJ2-2, with a possible D match to TRBD1 (6 bases). CDR3 length equals 15 residues. Trimming took 3 bases from V and 4 from J, leaving 12 bases between them. Germline V gives CDR1 LNHNV, CDR2 YYDKDF (reference sequence).

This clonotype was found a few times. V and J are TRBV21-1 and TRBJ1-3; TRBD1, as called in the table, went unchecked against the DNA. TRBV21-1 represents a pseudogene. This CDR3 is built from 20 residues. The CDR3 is CASSIRRDTYSQNSGNTIYF. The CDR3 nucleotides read TGTGCCAGCAGCATCCGCCGGGACACGTATTCGCAGAATTCTGGAAACACCATATATTTT.

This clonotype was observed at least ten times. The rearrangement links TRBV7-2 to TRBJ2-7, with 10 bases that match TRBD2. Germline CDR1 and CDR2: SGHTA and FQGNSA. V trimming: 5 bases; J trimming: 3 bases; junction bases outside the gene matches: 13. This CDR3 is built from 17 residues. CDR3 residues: CASSLVGLGLAYYEQYF. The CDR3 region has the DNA TGTGCCAGCAGCCTCGTAGGGCTGGGACTAGCGTACTACGAGCAGTACTTC.

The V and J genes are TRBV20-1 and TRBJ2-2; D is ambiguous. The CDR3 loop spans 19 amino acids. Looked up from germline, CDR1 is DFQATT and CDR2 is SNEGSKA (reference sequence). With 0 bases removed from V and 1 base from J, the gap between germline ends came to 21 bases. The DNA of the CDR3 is TGCAGTGCTAGAGAGGCGATGGCGTTTTCTCCCCGGAACACCGGGGAGCTGTTTTTT. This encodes CSAREAMAFSPRNTGELFF.

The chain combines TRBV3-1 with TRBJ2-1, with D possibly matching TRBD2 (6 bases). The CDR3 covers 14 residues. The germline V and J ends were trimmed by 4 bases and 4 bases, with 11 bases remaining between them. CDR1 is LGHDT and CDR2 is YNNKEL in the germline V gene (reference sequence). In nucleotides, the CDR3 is TGTGCCAGCAGCCGGTCGGGGGATTACAATGAGCAGTTCTTC. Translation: CASSRSGDYNEQFF.

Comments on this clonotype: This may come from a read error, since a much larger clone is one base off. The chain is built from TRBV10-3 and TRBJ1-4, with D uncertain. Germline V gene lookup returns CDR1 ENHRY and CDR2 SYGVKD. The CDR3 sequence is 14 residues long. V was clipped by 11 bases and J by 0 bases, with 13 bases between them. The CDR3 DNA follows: TGTGCCCCCGGAGGCGGTGCAACTAATGAAAAACTGTTTTTT. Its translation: CAPGGGATNEKLFF.

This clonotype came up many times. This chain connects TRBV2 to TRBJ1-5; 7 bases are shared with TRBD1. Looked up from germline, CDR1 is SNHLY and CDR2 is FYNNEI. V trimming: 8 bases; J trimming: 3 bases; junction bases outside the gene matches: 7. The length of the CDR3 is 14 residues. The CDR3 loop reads CASRSGGYNQPQHF. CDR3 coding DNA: TGTGCCAGCCGGTCAGGGGGTTACAATCAGCCCCAGCATTTT.

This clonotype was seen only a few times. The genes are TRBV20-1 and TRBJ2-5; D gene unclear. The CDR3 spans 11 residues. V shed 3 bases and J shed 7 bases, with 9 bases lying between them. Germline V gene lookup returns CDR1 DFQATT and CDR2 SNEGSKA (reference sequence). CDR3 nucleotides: TGCAGTGCTAGGACCAGAGGGACCCAGTACTTC. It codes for CSARTRGTQYF.

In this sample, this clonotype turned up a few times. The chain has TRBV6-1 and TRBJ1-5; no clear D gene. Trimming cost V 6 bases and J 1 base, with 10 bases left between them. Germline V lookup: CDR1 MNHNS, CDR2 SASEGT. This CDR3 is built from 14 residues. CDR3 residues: CASREGGSNQPQHF. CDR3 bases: TGTGCCAGCAGGGAGGGAGGAAGCAATCAGCCCCAGCATTTT.

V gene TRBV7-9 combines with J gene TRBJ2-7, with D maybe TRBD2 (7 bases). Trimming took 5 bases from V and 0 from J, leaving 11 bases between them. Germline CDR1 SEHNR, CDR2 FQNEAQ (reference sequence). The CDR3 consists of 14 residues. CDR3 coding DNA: TGTGCCAGCAGCCGGGGGGCGAGCTCCTACGAGCAGTACTTC. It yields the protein CASSRGASSYEQYF.

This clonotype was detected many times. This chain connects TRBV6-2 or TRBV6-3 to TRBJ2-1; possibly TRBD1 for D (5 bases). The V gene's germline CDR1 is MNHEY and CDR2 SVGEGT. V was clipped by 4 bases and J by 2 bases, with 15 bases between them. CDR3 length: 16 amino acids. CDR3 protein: CASSSRPGPPYNEQFF. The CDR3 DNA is TGTGCCAGCAGTTCCCGTCCAGGGCCACCCTACAATGAGCAGTTCTTC.

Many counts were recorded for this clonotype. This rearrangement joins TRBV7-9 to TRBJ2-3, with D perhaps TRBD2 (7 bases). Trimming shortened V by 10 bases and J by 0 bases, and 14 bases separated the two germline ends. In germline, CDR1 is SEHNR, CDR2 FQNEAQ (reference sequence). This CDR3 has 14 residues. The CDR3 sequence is CATRGGQSTDTQYF. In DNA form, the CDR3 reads TGTGCCACAAGGGGGGGCCAAAGCACAGATACGCAGTATTTT.

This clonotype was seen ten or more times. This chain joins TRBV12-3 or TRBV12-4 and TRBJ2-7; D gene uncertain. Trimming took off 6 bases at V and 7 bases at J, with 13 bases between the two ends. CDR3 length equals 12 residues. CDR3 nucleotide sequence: TGTGCCAGCAGATTCGGACCGATGGAGCAGTACTTC. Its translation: CASRFGPMEQYF.

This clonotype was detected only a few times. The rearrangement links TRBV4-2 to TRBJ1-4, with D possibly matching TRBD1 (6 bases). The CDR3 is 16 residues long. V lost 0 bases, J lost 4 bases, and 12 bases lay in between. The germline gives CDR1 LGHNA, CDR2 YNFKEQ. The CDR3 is CASSQDFRTVNEKLFF. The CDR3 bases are TGTGCCAGCAGCCAAGATTTTAGGACAGTTAATGAAAAACTGTTTTTT.

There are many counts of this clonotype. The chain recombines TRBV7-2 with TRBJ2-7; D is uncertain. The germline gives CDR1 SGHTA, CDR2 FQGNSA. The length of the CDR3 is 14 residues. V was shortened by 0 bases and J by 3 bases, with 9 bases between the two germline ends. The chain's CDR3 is CASSLAGISYEQYF. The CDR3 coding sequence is TGTGCCAGCAGCTTAGCGGGGATCAGCTACGAGCAGTACTTC.

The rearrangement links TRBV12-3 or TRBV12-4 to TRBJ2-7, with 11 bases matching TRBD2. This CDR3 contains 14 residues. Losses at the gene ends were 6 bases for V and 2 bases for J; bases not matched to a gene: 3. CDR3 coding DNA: TGTGCCAGCAGGCTAGCGGGAGGAACCTACGAGCAGTACTTC. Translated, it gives CASRLAGGTYEQYF.

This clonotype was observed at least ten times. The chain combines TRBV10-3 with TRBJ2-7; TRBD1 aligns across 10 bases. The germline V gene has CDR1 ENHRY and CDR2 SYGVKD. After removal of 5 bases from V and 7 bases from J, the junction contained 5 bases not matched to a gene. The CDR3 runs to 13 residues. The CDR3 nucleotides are TGTGCCATCAGTACCGGGACAGGGGAAGAGCAGTACTTC. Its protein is CAISTGTGEEQYF.

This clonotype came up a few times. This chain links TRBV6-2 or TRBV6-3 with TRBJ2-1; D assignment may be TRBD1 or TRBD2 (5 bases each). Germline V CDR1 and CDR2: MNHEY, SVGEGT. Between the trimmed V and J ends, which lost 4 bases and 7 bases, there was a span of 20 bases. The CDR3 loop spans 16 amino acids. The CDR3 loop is CASSFFLSGTKNEQFF. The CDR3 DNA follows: TGTGCCAGCAGTTTTTTCCTATCCGGGACCAAGAATGAGCAGTTCTTC.

Written as DNA, the CDR3 is TGTGCCAGCAGCGTAGCCCCCGGGCGGGCCCAAGAGACCCAGTACTTC. It specifies CASSVAPGRAQETQYF. The rearrangement joins TRBV9 to TRBJ2-5; perhaps TRBD2 as D (5 bases). Germline V gene data show CDR1 as SGDLS and CDR2 as YYNGEE. V was cut by 0 bases and J by 1 base, with 13 bases left in between. CDR3 length: 16 amino acids.

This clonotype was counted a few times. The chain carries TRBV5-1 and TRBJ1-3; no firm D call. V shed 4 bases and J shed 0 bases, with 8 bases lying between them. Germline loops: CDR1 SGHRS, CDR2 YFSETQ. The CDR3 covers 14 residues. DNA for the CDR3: TGCGCCAGCAGCGTGGATAACTCTGGAAACACCATATATTTT. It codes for CASSVDNSGNTIYF.

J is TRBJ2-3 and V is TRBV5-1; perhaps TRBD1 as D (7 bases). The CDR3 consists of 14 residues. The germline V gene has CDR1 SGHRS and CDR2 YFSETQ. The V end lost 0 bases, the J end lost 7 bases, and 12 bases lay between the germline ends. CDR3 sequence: CASSLEEGANTQYF. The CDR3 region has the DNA TGCGCCAGCAGCTTGGAGGAGGGGGCCAATACGCAGTATTTT. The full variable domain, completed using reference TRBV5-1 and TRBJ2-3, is KAGVTQTPRYLIKTRGQQVTLSCSPISGHRSVSWYQQTPGQGLQFLFEYFSETQRNKGNFPGRFSGRQFSNSRSEMNVSTLELGDSALYLCASSLEEGANTQYFGPGTRLTVL.

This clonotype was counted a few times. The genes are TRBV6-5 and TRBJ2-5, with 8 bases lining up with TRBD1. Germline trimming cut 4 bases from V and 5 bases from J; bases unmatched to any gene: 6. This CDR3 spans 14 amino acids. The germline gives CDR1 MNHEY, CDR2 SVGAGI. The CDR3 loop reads CASSSGQARETQYF. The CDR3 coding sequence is TGTGCCAGCAGTTCGGGACAGGCTAGGGAGACCCAGTACTTC.

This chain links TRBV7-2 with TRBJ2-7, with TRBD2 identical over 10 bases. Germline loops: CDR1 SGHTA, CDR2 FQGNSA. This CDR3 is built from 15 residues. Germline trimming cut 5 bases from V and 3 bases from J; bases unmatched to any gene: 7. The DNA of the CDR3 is TGTGCCAGCAGCACCCGGACTAGCGGAGACTACGAGCAGTACTTC. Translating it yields CASSTRTSGDYEQYF. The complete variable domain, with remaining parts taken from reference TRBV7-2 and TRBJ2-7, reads GAGVSQSPSNKVTEKGKDVELRCDPISGHTALYWYRQSLGQGLEFLIYFQGNSAPDKSGLPSDRFSAERTGGSVSTLTIQRTQQEDSAVYLCASSTRTSGDYEQYFGPGTRLTVT.